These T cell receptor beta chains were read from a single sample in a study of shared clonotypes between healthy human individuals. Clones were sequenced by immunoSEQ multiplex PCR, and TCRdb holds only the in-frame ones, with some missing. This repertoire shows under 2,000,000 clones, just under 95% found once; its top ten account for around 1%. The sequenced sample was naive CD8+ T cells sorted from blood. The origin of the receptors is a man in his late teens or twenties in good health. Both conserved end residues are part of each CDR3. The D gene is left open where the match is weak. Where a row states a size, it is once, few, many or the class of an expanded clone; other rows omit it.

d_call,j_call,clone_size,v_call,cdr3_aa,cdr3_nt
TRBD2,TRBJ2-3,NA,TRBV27,CASSLSARGSTDTQYF,TGTGCCAGCAGTTTATCTGCGCGGGGGAGCACAGATACGCAGTATTTT
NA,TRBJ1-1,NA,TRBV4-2,CASSPRERNMNTEAFF,TGTGCCAGCAGCCCCCGGGAGAGAAACATGAACACTGAAGCTTTCTTT
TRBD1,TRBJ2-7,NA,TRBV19,CASSFGTGATYEQYF,TGTGCCAGTAGTTTCGGGACAGGGGCCACCTACGAGCAGTACTTC
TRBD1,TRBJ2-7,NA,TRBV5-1,CASSLGDSNYEQYF,TGCGCCAGCAGCTTGGGGGACAGCAACTACGAGCAGTACTTC
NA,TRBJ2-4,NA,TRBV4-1,CASRREAGAIQYF,TGCGCCAGCAGGCGAGAGGCTGGGGCCATTCAGTACTTC
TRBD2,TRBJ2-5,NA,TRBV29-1,CSVVGLAGVETQYF,TGCAGCGTTGTGGGGCTAGCGGGAGTTGAGACCCAGTACTTC
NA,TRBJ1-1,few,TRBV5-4,CASSFSGMNTEAFF,TGTGCCAGCAGCTTTTCGGGGATGAACACTGAAGCTTTCTTT
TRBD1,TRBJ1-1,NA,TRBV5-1,CASSSSGGTEAFF,TGCGCCAGCAGCTCCTCAGGGGGCACTGAAGCTTTCTTT
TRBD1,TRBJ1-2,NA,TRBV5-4,CASSSPQGGYGYTF,TGTGCCAGCAGCTCCCCACAGGGGGGCTATGGCTACACCTTC
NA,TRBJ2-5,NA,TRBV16,CASSQYDSAGTQYF,TGTGCCAGCAGCCAATACGACTCGGCGGGGACCCAGTACTTC
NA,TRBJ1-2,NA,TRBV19,CARPSLLRGSPYGYTF,TGTGCCAGACCGAGTTTGTTGAGGGGGTCGCCCTATGGCTACACCTTC
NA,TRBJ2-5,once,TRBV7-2,CASSLPPQETQYF,TGTGCCAGCAGCTTACCCCCCCAAGAGACCCAGTACTTC
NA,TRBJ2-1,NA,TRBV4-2,CASSHPSAGEGNNEQFF,TGTGCCAGCAGCCATCCATCGGCAGGAGAGGGGAACAATGAGCAGTTCTTC
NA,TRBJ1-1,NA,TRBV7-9,CASSLATVRDTEAFF,TGTGCCAGCAGCTTAGCGACAGTGCGGGACACTGAAGCTTTCTTT
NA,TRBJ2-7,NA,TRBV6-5,CASSYGDSSYEQYF,TGTGCCAGCAGTTACGGCGATAGCTCCTACGAGCAGTACTTC
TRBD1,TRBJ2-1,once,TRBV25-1,CASSYRGNYNEQFF,TGTGCCAGCAGCTACAGGGGAAACTACAATGAGCAGTTCTTC
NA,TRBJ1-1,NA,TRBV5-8,CASTLWDSRMNTEAFF,TGTGCCAGCACTCTTTGGGACTCACGAATGAACACTGAAGCTTTCTTT
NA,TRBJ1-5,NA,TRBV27,CASSLYSGLGSNQPQHF,TGTGCCAGCAGTTTATACTCGGGGCTGGGTAGCAATCAGCCCCAGCATTTT
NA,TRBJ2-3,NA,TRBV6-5,CASSLFGTDTQYF,TGTGCCAGCAGCTTATTCGGCACAGATACGCAGTATTTT
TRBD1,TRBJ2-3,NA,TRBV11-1,CASQEQGGRRTGTDTQYF,TGTGCCAGCCAGGAACAGGGTGGCCGTCGGACAGGGACAGATACGCAGTATTTT
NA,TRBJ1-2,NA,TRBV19,CASSYRAPDSGYTF,TGTGCCAGTAGTTACCGTGCACCGGACTCTGGCTACACCTTC
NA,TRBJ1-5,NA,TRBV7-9,CASSFGGTNQPQHF,TGTGCCAGCAGCTTCGGGGGGACCAATCAGCCCCAGCATTTT
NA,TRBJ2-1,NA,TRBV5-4,CASSLDSRGYYPYNEQFF,TGTGCCAGCAGCTTGGACTCTCGAGGGTACTACCCTTACAATGAGCAGTTCTTC
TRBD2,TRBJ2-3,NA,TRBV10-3,CAISEGSGTYKDTQYF,TGTGCCATCAGTGAGGGGAGCGGGACTTATAAAGATACGCAGTATTTT
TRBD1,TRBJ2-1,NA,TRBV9,CASGRLGTGGFDEQFF,TGTGCCAGCGGTAGATTAGGGACAGGGGGCTTCGATGAGCAGTTCTTC
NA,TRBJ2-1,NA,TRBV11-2,CASSLAGLFVEQFF,TGTGCCAGCAGCTTAGCGGGTCTATTTGTTGAGCAGTTCTTC
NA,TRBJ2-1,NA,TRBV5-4,CASSSAGGNEQFF,TGTGCCAGCAGCTCAGCCGGGGGAAATGAGCAGTTCTTC
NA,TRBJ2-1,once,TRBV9,CASSVGVYNEQFF,TGTGCCAGCAGCGTAGGAGTCTACAATGAGCAGTTCTTC
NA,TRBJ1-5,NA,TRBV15,CATGGAQPQHF,TGTGCCACCGGGGGGGCCCAGCCCCAGCATTTT
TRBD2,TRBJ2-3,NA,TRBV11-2,CASSLIAGGPSDTQYF,TGTGCCAGCAGCCTCATAGCGGGGGGGCCTTCAGATACGCAGTATTTT
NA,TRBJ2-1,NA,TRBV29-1,CSVESRGDNYNEQFF,TGCAGCGTTGAATCCCGCGGGGACAATTACAATGAGCAGTTCTTC
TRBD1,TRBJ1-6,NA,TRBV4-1,CASSQGTGQGTYNSPLHF,TGCGCCAGCAGCCAAGGCACGGGACAGGGAACCTATAATTCACCCCTCCACTTT
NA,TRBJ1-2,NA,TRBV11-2,CASSLAGNPSSYTF,TGTGCCAGCAGCTTAGCAGGTAACCCATCCAGCTACACCTTC
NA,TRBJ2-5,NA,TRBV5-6,CASSLWVAGDFETQYF,TGTGCCAGCAGCTTGTGGGTAGCAGGGGACTTTGAGACCCAGTACTTC
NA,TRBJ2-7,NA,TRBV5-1,CASASTGLGSYEQYF,TGCGCCAGCGCCTCAACAGGGTTGGGGTCCTACGAGCAGTACTTC
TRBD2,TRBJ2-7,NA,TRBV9,CASSVQAGGDYEQYF,TGTGCCAGCAGCGTACAGGCGGGAGGCGACTACGAGCAGTACTTC
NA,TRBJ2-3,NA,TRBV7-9,CASTFDDTQYF,TGTGCCAGCACCTTCGACGATACGCAGTATTTT
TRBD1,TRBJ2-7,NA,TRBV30,CAWGSGQGPYEQYF,TGTGCCTGGGGGTCAGGACAGGGCCCCTACGAGCAGTACTTC
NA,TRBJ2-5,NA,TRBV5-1,CASSLAGYGDQETQYF,TGCGCCAGCAGCTTGGCCGGTTATGGGGACCAAGAGACCCAGTACTTC
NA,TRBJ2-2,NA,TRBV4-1,CASSDRDGVLTGELFF,TGCGCCAGCAGTGATCGGGACGGCGTGCTGACCGGGGAGCTGTTTTTT
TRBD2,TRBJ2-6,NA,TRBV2,CASSPGGGLMSGANVLTF,TGTGCCAGCAGTCCTGGCGGGGGGCTAATGTCTGGGGCCAACGTCCTGACTTTC
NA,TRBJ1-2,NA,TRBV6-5,CASSYKDRQRGYTF,TGTGCCAGCAGTTACAAAGACAGACAGAGGGGCTACACCTTC
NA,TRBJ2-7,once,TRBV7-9,CASSLEQLEQYF,TGTGCCAGCAGCTTAGAACAGCTGGAGCAGTACTTC
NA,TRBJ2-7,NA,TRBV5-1,CASSSKSYEQYF,TGCGCCAGCAGCAGTAAATCCTACGAGCAGTACTTC
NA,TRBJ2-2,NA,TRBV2,CASSNQNTGELFF,TGTGCCAGCAGTAACCAGAACACCGGGGAGCTGTTTTTT
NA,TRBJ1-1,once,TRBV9,CASTEKGSNTEAFF,TGTGCCAGCACCGAAAAGGGGTCTAACACTGAAGCTTTCTTT
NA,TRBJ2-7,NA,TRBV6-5,CASTYRENYEQYF,TGTGCCAGCACTTACCGGGAAAACTACGAGCAGTACTTC
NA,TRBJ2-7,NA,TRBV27,CASSFGSQPSYEQYF,TGTGCCAGCAGTTTCGGGAGTCAGCCCTCCTACGAGCAGTACTTC
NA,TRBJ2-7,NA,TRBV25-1,CASSWGDSYEQYF,TGTGCCAGCAGTTGGGGGGACTCCTACGAGCAGTACTTC
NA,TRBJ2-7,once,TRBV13,CASSSNRDEQYF,TGTGCCAGCAGCTCCAACAGGGACGAGCAGTACTTC
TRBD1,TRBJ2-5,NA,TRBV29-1,CSVSGGRTGDGETQYF,TGCAGCGTCTCGGGAGGAAGGACAGGGGACGGTGAGACCCAGTACTTC